The rows below give T cell receptor beta chains drawn from one sample of a study of CD8 T cells in ankylosing spondylitis. TCRdb redid the calling of the 5' RACE reads with MiXCR, one entry per CDR3 protein. Of some 140,000 distinct CDR3 sequences detected, about a sixth appear once; the ten largest clones hold approximately 30%. The sequenced sample consisted of blood, either unsorted or a sorted T cell fraction (not recorded which). Source of these receptors: a male donor with ankylosing spondylitis. Each CDR3 is given without its conserved first and last residue.

cdr3_aa,v_call
ASSYRSGGGYEQY,TRBV5-1
ASSYRVSSTEAF,TRBV6-5
ASKREGGITYEQY,TRBV5-1
ATSRTSGITQY,TRBV15
ASRTSAYTGELF,TRBV12-3/TRBV12-4
ASSSPGTGTTYNEQF,TRBV7-9
ASSYSGTVNQPQH,TRBV6-2/TRBV6-3
ASSGLAGANEQF,TRBV6-4
ASTEGYTEAF,TRBV7-9
ASSPWDRSNSPLH,TRBV9
ASSLVRAGTDTQY,TRBV5-6
ASSQTGRVNEQF,TRBV5-1
ATSDLGYNEQF,TRBV24-1
ASSHRGDNEQF,TRBV4-1
AIGAGGYNEQF,TRBV10-3
ASSLGRGQPQH,TRBV5-6
ASRLTSGRMKTQY,TRBV28
ASSLVSARFSLREQY,TRBV7-6
ASMAGDNYEQY,TRBV12-3/TRBV12-4
ASSHVGNQPQH,TRBV12-3/TRBV12-4
ASSPRAGLYNEQF,TRBV7-9
ASLEEGREGRADTQY,TRBV6-9
SARGLAGSYEQY,TRBV20-1
ASSQRDRVYNEQF,TRBV7-9
ASSPSGYTDTQY,TRBV3-1
SVEIGLAGGYEQY,TRBV29-1
AIGPLEGGTDTQY,TRBV10-3
ASSVEDLGQPGGYT,TRBV9
ASFSKPGRPANYGYT,TRBV19
ASSLTDSGNTIY,TRBV7-9
ASSVDDGNTEAF,TRBV9
ASGLGSGSLSEQF,TRBV12-5
ASSLLGRGGNTIY,TRBV12-3/TRBV12-4
ASSVGRSNTGELF,TRBV9
ASSLGLAGVADTQY,TRBV7-3
ASRLAEAGNEQF,TRBV12-3/TRBV12-4
ASSFNQLAGNEQF,TRBV7-2
ATSDPITPGGEQY,TRBV24-1
AWSVGGTTYNEQF,TRBV30
ASSQGTPEAF,TRBV4-1
ASSQGTSGLQEQF,TRBV4-1
ASTPGLRNSPLH,TRBV27
ASSLGGANVLT,TRBV12-3/TRBV12-4
ASSPRQTATEAF,TRBV19
ASSSGLAGGSSYNEQF,TRBV11-2
AISEPSWSSYNEQF,TRBV10-3